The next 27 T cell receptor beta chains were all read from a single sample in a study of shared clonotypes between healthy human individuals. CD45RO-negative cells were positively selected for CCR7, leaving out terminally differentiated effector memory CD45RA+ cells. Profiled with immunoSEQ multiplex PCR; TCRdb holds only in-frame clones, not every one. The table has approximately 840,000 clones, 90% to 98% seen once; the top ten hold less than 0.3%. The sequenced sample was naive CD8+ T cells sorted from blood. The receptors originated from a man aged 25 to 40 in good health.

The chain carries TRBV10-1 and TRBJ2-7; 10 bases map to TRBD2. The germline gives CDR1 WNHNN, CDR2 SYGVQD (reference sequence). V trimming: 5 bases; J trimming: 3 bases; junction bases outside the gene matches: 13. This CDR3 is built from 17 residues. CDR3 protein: CASSHPPTASGSYEQYF. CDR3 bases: TGCGCCAGCAGTCACCCGCCAACGGCTAGCGGGAGCTACGAGCAGTACTTC.

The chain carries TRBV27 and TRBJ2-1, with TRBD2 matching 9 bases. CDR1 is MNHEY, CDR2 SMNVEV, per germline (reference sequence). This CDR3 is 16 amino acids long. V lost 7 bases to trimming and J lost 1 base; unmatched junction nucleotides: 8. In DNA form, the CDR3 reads TGTGCCAGCACCACTATAGCGGGAGAATCCTACAATGAGCAGTTCTTC. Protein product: CASTTIAGESYNEQFF.

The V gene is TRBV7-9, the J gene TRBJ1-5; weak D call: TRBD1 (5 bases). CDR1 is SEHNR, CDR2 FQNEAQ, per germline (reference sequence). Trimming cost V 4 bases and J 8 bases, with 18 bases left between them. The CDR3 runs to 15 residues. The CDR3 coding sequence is TGTGCCAGCAGCTCTGTCACAGGTGCCCGGGAGCCCCAGCATTTT. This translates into CASSSVTGAREPQHF.

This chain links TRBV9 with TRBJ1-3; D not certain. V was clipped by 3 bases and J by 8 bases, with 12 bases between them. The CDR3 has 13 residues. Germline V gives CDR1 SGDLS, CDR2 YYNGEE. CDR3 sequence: CASSAWEGDTIYF. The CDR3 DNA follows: TGTGCCAGCAGCGCTTGGGAGGGAGACACCATATATTTT. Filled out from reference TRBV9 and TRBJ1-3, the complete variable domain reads DSGVTQTPKHLITATGQRVTLRCSPRSGDLSVYWYQQSLDQGLQFLIQYYNGEERAKGNILERFSAQQFPDLHSELNLSSLELGDSALYFCASSAWEGDTIYFGEGSWLTVV.

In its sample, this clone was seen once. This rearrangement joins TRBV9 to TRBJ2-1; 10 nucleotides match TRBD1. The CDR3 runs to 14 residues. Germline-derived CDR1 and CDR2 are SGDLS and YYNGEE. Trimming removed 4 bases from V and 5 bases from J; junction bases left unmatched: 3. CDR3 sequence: CASSPGTGDNEQFF. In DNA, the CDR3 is TGTGCCAGCAGCCCGGGGACAGGGGACAATGAGCAGTTCTTC.

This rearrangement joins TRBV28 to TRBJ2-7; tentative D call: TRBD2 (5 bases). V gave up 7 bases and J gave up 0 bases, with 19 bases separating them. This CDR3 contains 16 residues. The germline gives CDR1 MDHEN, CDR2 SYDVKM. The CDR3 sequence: CASTLAPIASSYEQYF. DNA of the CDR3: TGTGCCAGCACCTTAGCGCCAATAGCGAGCTCCTACGAGCAGTACTTC.

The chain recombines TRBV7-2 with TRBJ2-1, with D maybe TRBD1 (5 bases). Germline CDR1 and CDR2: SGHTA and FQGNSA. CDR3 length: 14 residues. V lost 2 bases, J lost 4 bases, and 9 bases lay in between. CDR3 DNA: TGTGCCAGCAGCTTACAGGGTTATTACAATGAGCAGTTCTTC. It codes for CASSLQGYYNEQFF.

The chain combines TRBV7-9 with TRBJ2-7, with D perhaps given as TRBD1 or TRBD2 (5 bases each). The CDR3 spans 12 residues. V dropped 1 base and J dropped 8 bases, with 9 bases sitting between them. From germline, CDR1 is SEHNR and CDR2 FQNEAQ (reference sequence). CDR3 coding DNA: TGTGCCAGCAGCTTAGAAAGGGACCAGCAGTACTTC. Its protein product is CASSLERDQQYF.

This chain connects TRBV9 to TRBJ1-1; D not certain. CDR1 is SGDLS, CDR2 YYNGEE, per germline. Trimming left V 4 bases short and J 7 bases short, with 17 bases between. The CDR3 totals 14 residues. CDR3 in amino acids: CASSPHTTGNEAFF. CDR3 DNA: TGTGCCAGCAGCCCCCATACCACGGGGAATGAAGCTTTCTTT.

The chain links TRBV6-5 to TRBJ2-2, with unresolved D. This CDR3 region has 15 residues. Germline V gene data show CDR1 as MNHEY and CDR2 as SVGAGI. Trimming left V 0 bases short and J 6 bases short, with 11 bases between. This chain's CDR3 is CASSYSIANSGELFF. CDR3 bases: TGTGCCAGCAGTTACTCGATAGCTAACTCCGGGGAGCTGTTTTTT.

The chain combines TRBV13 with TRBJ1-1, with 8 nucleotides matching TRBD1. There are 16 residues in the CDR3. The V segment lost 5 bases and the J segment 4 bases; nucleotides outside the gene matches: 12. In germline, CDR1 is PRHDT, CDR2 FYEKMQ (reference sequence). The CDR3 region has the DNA TGTGCCAGCAGCCGCTACTTGGACAGGGAGAGCACTGAAGCTTTCTTT. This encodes CASSRYLDRESTEAFF. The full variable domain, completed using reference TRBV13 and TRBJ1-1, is AAGVIQSPRHLIKEKRETATLKCYPIPRHDTVYWYQQGPGQDPQFLISFYEKMQSDKGSIPDRFSAQQFSDYHSELNMSSLELGDSALYFCASSRYLDRESTEAFFGQGTRLTVV.

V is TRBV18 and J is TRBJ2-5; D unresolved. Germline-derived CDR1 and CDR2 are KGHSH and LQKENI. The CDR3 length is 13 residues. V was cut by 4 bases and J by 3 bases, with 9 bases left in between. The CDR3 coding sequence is TGTGCCAGCTCACTCTCGCTTGAAGAGACCCAGTACTTC. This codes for CASSLSLEETQYF.

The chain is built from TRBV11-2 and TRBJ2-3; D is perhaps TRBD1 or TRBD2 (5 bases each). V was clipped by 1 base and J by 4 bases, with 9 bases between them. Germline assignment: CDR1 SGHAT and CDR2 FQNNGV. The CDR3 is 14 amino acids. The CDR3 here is CASSLARGPDTQYF. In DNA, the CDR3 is TGTGCCAGCAGCTTAGCTCGGGGACCAGATACGCAGTATTTT.

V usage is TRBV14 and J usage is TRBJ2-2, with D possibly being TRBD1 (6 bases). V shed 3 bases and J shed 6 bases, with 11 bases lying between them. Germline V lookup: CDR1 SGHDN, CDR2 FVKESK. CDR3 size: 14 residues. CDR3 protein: CASSQYRVSGELFF. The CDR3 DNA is TGTGCCAGCAGCCAGTACAGGGTTTCCGGGGAGCTGTTTTTT.

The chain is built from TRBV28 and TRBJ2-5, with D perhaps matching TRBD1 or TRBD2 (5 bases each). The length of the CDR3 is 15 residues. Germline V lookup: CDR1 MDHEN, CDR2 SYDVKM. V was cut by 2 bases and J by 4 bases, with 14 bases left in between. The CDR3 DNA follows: TGTGCCAGCAGTTTAGCACCAGGGAGCCCAGAGACCCAGTACTTC. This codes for CASSLAPGSPETQYF. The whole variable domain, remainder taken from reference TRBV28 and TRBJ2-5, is DVKVTQSSRYLVKRTGEKVFLECVQDMDHENMFWYRQDPGLGLRLIYFSYDVKMKEKGDIPEGYSVSREKKERFSLILESASTNQTSMYLCASSLAPGSPETQYFGPGTRLLVL.

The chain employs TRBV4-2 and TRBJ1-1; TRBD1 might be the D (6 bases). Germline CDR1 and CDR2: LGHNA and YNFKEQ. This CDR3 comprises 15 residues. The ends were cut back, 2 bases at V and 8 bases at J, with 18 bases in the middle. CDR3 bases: TGTGCCAGCAGCCAATCAGCGGGGGGCGAAAGAGAAGCTTTCTTT. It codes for CASSQSAGGEREAFF.

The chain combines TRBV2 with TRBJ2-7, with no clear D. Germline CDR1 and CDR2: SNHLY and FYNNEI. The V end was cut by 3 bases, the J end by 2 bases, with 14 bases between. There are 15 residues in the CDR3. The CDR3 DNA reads TGTGCCAGCAGTGAGAATGGGGTAACCACCTACGAGCAGTACTTC. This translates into CASSENGVTTYEQYF. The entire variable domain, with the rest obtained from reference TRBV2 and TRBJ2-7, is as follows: EPEVTQTPSHQVTQMGQEVILRCVPISNHLYFYWYRQILGQKVEFLVSFYNNEISEKSEIFDDQFSVERPDGSNFTLKIRSTKLEDSAMYFCASSENGVTTYEQYFGPGTRLTVT.

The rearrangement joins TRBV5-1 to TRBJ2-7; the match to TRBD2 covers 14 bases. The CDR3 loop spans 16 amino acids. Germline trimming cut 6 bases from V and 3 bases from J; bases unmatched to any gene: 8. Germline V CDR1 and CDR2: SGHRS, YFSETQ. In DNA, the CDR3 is TGCGCCAGCAAATCTGGGACTAGCGGGAGAAACTACGAGCAGTACTTC. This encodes CASKSGTSGRNYEQYF.

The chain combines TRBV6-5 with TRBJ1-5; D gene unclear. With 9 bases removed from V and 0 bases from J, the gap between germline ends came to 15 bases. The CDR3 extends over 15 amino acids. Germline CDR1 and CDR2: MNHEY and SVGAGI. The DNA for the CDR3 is TGTGCCAGTAAGTCAGGCATTTATAGCAATCAGCCCCAGCATTTT. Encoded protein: CASKSGIYSNQPQHF.

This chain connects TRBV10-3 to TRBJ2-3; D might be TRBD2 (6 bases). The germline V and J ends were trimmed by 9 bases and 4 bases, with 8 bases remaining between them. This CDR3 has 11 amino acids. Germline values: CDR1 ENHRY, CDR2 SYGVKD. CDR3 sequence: CAILAADTQYF. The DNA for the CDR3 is TGTGCCATTTTAGCGGCAGATACGCAGTATTTT.

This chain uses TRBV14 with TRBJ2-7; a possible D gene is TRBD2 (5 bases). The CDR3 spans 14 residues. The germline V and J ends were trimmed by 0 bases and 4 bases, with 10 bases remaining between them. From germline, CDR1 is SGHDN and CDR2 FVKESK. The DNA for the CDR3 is TGTGCCAGCAGCCAAGATGCGGGTTCTTACGAGCAGTACTTC. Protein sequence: CASSQDAGSYEQYF.

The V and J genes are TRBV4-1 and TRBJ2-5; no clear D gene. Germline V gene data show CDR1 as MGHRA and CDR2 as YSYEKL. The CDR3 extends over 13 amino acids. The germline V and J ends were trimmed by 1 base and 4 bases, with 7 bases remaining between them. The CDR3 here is CASSQVSGETQYF. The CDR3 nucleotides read TGCGCCAGCAGCCAAGTGTCGGGAGAGACCCAGTACTTC.

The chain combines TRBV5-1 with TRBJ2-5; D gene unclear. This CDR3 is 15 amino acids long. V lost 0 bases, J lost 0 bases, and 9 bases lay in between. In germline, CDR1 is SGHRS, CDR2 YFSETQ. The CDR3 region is CASSLVTTYQETQYF. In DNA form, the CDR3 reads TGCGCCAGCAGCTTGGTAACCACGTACCAAGAGACCCAGTACTTC.

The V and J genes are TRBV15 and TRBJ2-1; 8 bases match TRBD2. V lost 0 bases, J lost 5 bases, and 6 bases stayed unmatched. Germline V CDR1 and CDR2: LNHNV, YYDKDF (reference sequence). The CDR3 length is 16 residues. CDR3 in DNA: TGTGCCACCAGCAGAGATCGGCTAGCGGGTAACAATGAGCAGTTCTTC. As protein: CATSRDRLAGNNEQFF.

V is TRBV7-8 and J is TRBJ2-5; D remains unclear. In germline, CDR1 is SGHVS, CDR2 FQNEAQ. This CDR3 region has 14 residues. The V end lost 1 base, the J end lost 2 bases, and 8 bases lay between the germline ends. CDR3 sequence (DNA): TGTGCCAGCAGCTTAGAATTGCGGCAAGAGACCCAGTACTTC. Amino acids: CASSLELRQETQYF.

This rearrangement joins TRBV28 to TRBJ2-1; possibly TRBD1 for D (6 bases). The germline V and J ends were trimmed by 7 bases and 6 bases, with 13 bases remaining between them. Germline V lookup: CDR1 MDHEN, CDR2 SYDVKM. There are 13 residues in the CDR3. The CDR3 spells CASIRTDSNEQFF. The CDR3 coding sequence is TGTGCCAGCATCCGGACGGACAGCAATGAGCAGTTCTTC. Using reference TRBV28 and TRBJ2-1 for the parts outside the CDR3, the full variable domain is DVKVTQSSRYLVKRTGEKVFLECVQDMDHENMFWYRQDPGLGLRLIYFSYDVKMKEKGDIPEGYSVSREKKERFSLILESASTNQTSMYLCASIRTDSNEQFFGPGTRLTVL.

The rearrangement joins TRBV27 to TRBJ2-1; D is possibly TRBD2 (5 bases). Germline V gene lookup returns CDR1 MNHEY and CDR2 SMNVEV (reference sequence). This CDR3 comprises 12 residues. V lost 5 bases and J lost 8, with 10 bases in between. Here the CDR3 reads CASSDTSYEQFF. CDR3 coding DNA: TGTGCCAGCAGTGATACTAGTTATGAGCAGTTCTTC.